This T cell receptor beta chain came from a study of shared clonotypes between healthy human individuals. Whole-study findings and limits: Researchers found naive subsets generally carried larger estimated richness than memory subsets.

Measured with immunoSEQ multiplex PCR; TCRdb has only the in-frame clones, and not every one. The sample lists roughly 2,000,000 clones; roughly 95% were seen once. About this clone itself: Its specificity is not known.

CD45RO-negative, CCR7-positively selected cells formed the naive CD8 fraction, excluding terminally differentiated effector memory CD45RA+ cells. The germline V gene has CDR1 MNHEY and CDR2 SMNVEV (reference sequence). V was trimmed by 3 bases and J by 2 bases, leaving 16 bases between them. This CDR3 region has 16 residues. The sequence was obtained from a man aged 18 to 35 in good health. Some clones in this sample may be carry-over from other donors' samples. The chain recombines TRBV27 with TRBJ1-2; the D gene is possibly TRBD1 (5 bases). The sequencing input was naive CD8+ T cells from PBMCs. In DNA form, the CDR3 reads TGTGCCAGCAGTTTTGGTCAGGGCTTCGAAAACTATGGCTACACCTTC. It encodes CASSFGQGFENYGYTF.